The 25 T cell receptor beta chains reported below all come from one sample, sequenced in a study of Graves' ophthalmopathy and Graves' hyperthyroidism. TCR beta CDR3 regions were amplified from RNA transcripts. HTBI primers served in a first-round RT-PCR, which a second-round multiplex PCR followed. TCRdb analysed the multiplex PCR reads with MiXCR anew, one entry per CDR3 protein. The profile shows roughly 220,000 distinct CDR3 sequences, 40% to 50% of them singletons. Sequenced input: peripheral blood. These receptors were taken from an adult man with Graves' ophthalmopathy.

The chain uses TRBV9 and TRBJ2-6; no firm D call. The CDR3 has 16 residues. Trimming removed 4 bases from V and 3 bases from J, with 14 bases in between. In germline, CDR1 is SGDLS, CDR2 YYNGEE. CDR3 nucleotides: TGTGCCAGCAGCTTAGCCCCCGGCAGTGGGGCCAACGTCCTGACTTTC. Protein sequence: CASSLAPGSGANVLTF. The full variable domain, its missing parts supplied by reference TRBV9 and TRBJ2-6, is DSGVTQTPKHLITATGQRVTLRCSPRSGDLSVYWYQQSLDQGLQFLIQYYNGEERAKGNILERFSAQQFPDLHSELNLSSLELGDSALYFCASSLAPGSGANVLTFGAGSRLTVL.

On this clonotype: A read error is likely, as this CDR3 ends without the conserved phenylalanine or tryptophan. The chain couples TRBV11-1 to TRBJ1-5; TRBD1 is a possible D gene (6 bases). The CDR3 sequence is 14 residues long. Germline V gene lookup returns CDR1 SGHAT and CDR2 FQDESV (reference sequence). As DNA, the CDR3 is TGCGCCAGCAGCTCAGGGGACAGCAATCAGCCCCAGCATTGT. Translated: CASSSGDSNQPQHC.

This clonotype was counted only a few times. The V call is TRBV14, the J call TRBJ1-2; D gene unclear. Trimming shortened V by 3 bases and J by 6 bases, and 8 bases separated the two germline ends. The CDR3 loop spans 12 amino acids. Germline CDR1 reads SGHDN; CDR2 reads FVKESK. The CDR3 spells CASSQIRDGYTF. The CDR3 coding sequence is TGTGCCAGCAGCCAGATAAGGGATGGCTACACCTTC.

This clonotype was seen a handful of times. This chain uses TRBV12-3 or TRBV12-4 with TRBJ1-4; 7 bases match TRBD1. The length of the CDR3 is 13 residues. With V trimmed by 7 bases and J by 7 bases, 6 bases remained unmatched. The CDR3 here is CASNYDRAEKLFF. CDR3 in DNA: TGTGCCAGCAACTACGACAGGGCTGAAAAACTGTTTTTT.

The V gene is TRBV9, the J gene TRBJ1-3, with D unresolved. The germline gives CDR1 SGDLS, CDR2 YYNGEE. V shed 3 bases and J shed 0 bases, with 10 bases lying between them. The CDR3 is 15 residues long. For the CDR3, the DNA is TGTGCCAGCAGCGCGACCTCCTCCTCTGGAAACACCATATATTTT. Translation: CASSATSSSGNTIYF.

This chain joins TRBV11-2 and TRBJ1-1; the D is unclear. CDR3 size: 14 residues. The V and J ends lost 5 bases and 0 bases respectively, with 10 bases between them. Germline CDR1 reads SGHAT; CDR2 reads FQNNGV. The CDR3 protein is CASSPETVNTEAFF. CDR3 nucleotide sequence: TGTGCCAGCAGCCCCGAGACCGTGAACACTGAAGCTTTCTTT.

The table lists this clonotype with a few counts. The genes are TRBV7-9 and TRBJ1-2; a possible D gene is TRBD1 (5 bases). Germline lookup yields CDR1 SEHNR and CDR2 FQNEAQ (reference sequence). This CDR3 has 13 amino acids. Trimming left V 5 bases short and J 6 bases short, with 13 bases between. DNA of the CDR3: TGTGCCAGCAGCCCGGGACTCAGGGATGGCTACACCTTC. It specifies CASSPGLRDGYTF.

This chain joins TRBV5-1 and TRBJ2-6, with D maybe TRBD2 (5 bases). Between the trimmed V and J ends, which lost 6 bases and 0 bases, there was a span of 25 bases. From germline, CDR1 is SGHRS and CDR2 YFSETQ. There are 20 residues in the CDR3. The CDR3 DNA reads TGCGCCAGCATTACATCGGACTTTCTGGGCGAAGACTCTGGGGCCAACGTCCTGACTTTC. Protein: CASITSDFLGEDSGANVLTF.

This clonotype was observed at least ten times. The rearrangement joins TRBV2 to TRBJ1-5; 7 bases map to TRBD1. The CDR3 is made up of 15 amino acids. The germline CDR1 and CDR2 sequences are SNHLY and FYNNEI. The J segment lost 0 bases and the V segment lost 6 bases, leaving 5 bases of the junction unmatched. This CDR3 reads CASRDRPFSNQPQHF. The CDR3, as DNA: TGTGCCAGCAGGGACAGGCCTTTTAGCAATCAGCCCCAGCATTTT.

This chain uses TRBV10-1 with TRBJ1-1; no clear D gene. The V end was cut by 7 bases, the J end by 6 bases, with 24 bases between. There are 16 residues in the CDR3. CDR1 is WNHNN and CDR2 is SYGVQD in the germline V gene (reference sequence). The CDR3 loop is CASTAGLGRVGSEAFF. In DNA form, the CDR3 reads TGCGCCAGCACCGCCGGACTTGGGAGGGTTGGGTCTGAAGCTTTCTTT.

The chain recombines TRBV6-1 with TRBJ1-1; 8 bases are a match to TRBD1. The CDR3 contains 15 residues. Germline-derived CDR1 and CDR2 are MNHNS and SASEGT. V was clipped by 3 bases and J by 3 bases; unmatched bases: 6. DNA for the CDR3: TGTGCCAGCAGTGACGGGCGGACAGGGCACACTGAAGCTTTCTTT. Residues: CASSDGRTGHTEAFF.

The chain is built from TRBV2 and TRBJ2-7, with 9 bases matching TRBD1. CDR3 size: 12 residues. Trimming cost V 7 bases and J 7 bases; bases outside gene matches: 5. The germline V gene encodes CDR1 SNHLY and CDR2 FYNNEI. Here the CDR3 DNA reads TGTGCCAGCACCACAGGGGGCCGGGAGCAGTACTTC. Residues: CASTTGGREQYF.

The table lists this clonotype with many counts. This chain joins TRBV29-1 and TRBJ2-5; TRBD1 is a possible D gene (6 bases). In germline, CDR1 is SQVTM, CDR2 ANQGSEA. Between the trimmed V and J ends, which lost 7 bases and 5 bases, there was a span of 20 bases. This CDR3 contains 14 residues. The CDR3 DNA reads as TGCAGCGCTGGAGGCAGGGGTACCTTTGAGACCCAGTACTTC. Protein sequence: CSAGGRGTFETQYF. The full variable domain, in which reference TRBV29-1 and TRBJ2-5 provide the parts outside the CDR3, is SAVISQKPSRDICQRGTSLTIQCQVDSQVTMMFWYRQQPGQSLTLIATANQGSEATYESGFVIDKFPISRPNLTFSTLTVSNMSPEDSSIYLCSAGGRGTFETQYFGPGTRLLVL.

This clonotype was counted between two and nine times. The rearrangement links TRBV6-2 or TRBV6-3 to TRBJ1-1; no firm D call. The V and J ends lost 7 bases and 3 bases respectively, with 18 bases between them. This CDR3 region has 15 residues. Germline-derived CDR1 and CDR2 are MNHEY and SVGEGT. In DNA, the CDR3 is TGTGCCAGCACCCACGTCGTCGGGCAGGACACTGAAGCTTTCTTT. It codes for CASTHVVGQDTEAFF.

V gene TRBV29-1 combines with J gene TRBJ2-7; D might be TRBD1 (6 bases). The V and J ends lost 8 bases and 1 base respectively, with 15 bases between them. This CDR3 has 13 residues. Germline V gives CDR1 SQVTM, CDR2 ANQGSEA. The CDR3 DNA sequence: TGCAGCTCACCACTCACAGGGTCCTACGAGCAGTACTTC. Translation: CSSPLTGSYEQYF.

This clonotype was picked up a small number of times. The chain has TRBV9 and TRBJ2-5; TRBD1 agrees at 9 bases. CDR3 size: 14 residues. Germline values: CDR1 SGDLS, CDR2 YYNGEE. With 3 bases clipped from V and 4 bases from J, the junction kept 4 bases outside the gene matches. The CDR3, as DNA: TGTGCCAGCAGCGAGGACAGGGGAGGAGAGACCCAGTACTTC. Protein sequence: CASSEDRGGETQYF.

Here the CDR3 DNA reads TGTGCCAGTAGTTTACCGGACAGGAGACTAAACTATGGCTACACCTTC. Translation gives CASSLPDRRLNYGYTF. The V call is TRBV19, the J call TRBJ1-2, with 7 bases matching TRBD1. Germline V lookup: CDR1 LNHDA, CDR2 SQIVND (reference sequence). This CDR3 contains 16 residues. The V segment lost 5 bases and the J segment 2 bases; nucleotides outside the gene matches: 11.

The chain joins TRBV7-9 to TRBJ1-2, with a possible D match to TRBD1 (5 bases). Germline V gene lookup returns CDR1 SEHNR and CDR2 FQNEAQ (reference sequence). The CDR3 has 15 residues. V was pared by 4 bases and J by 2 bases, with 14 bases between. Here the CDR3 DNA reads TGTGCCAGCAGCTCCAAACTGACAGCCAACTATGGCTACACCTTC. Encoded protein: CASSSKLTANYGYTF. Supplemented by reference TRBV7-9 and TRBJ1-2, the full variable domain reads DTGVSQNPRHKITKRGQNVTFRCDPISEHNRLYWYRQTLGQGPEFLTYFQNEAQLEKSRLLSDRFSAERPKGSFSTLEIQRTEQGDSAMYLCASSSKLTANYGYTFGSGTRLTVV.

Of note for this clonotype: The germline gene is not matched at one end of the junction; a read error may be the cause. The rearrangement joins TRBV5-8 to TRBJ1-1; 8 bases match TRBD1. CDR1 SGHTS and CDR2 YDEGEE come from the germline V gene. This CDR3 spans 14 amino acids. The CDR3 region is CASSLVQGASEAFF. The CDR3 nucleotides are TGCGCCAGCAGCTTGGTGCAGGGGGCGTCTGAAGCTTTCTTT.

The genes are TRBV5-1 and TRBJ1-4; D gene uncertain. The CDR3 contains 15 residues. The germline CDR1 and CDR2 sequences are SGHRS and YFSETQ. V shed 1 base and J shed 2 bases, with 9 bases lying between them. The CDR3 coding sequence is TGCGCCAGCAGCTTGACGGGGTTCACTAATGAAAAACTGTTTTTT. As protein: CASSLTGFTNEKLFF.

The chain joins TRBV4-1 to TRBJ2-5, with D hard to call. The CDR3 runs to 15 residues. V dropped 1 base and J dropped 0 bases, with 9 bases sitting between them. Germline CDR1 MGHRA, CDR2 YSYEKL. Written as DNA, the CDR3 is TGCGCCAGCAGCCAAGGGGCTCAATACCAAGAGACCCAGTACTTC. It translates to CASSQGAQYQETQYF.

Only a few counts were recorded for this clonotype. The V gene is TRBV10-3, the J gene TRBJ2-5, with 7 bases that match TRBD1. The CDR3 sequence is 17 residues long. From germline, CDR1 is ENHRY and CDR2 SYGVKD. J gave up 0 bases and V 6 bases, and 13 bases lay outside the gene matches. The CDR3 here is CAISETGRNQYQETQYF. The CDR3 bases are TGTGCCATCAGCGAGACAGGGCGCAACCAGTACCAAGAGACCCAGTACTTC.

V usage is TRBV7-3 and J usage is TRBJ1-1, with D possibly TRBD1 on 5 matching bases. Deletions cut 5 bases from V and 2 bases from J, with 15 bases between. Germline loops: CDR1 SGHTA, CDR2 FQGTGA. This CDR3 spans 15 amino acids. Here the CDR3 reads CASSHQTAINTEAFF. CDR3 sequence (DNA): TGTGCCAGCAGCCACCAGACAGCAATCAACACTGAAGCTTTCTTT.

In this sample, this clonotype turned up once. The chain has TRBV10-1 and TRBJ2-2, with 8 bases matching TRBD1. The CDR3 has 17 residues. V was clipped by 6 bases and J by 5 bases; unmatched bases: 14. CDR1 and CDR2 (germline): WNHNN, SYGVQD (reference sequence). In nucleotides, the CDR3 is TGCGCCAGCAGCCAAGGGTGGGCACAGGGGGTAACCGGGGAGCTGTTTTTT. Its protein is CASSQGWAQGVTGELFF.

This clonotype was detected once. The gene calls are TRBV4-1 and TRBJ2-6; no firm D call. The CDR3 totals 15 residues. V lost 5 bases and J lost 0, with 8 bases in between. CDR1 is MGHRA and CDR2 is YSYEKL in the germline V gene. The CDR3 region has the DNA TGCGCCAGCAGCGACATTAGCTCTGGGGCCAACGTCCTGACTTTC. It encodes CASSDISSGANVLTF.